These 18 T cell receptor beta chains share one sample of origin, sequenced in a study of regulatory T cells in long-lasting Graves disease. Noted time point: persistent/refractory GD, antithyroid drugs over 5 years with positive TRAb. PBMC RNA was the source of the TCR library. Arm-PCR with iRepertoire HTBI primers amplified the CDR3 regions for these TCR beta libraries. TCRdb recomputed calls from the multiplex PCR reads with MiXCR, one row per CDR3 protein. There are around 460,000 distinct CDR3 sequences in the sample; less than 25% occur only once, and roughly 13% lies in the top ten. Sequencing used peripheral blood mononuclear cells (PBMCs), obtained when the disease was refractory, from a patient treated with antithyroid drugs. The receptors derive from a female donor with Graves disease.

This sequence joins TRBV7-8 and TRBJ1-3, with no clear D. The CDR3 has 16 residues. The V end was cut by 2 bases, the J end by 0 bases, with 11 bases between. Germline CDR1 and CDR2: SGHVS and FQNEAQ. As DNA, the CDR3 is TGTGCCAGCAGCTTAAAAAGAGTTCTCTCTGGAAACACCATATATTTT. It is translated as CASSLKRVLSGNTIYF.

In its sample, this clonotype was seen a few times. V and J are TRBV6-1 and TRBJ2-2; D is undetermined. Germline lookup yields CDR1 MNHNS and CDR2 SASEGT. Between the trimmed V and J ends, which lost 8 bases and 6 bases, there was a span of 10 bases. CDR3 length equals 12 residues. Here the CDR3 DNA reads TGTGCCAGCGCCACATCGGCCGGGGAGCTGTTTTTT. Translated, it gives CASATSAGELFF.

This clonotype was recorded at least ten times. The gene calls are TRBV2 and TRBJ2-7; perhaps TRBD2 as D (6 bases). V was clipped by 5 bases and J by 6 bases, with 17 bases between them. The CDR3 contains 14 residues. Germline V lookup: CDR1 SNHLY, CDR2 FYNNEI. Here the CDR3 reads CASSSSREKPEQYF. In DNA form, the CDR3 reads TGTGCCAGCAGTTCTTCCCGGGAGAAGCCCGAGCAGTACTTC. The variable domain in full, with the rest retrieved from reference TRBV2 and TRBJ2-7, is EPEVTQTPSHQVTQMGQEVILRCVPISNHLYFYWYRQILGQKVEFLVSFYNNEISEKSEIFDDQFSVERPDGSNFTLKIRSTKLEDSAMYFCASSSSREKPEQYFGPGTRLTVT.

This clonotype was picked up many times. One junction end disagrees with the germline gene, perhaps due to a read error. CDR3 amino acids: CASSFRGFSGHKLF. CDR3 DNA sequence: TGTGCCAGCAGTTTTCGGGGGTTTAGCGGACACAAACTCTTC. The V and J genes are TRBV28 and TRBJ1-2, with a possible D match to TRBD1 (5 bases). CDR3 length equals 14 residues. CDR1 MDHEN and CDR2 SYDVKM come from the germline V gene.

Only a few counts were recorded for this clonotype. The V and J genes are TRBV20-1 and TRBJ2-4, with D uncertain. The V gene's germline CDR1 is DFQATT and CDR2 SNEGSKA (reference sequence). V gave up 0 bases and J gave up 0 bases, with 12 bases separating them. There are 16 residues in the CDR3. The CDR3, as DNA: TGCAGTGCTAGAGATTATTCGGTCCTAGCCAAAAACATTCAGTACTTC. Amino acids: CSARDYSVLAKNIQYF.

V is TRBV10-3 and J is TRBJ2-6; D is perhaps TRBD1 or TRBD2 (6 bases each). Per germline, CDR1 ENHRY and CDR2 SYGVKD. The CDR3 length is 15 residues. Between the trimmed V and J ends, which lost 4 bases and 2 bases, there was a span of 9 bases. CDR3 loop: CAISVGGTGANVLTF. The CDR3 bases are TGTGCCATCAGTGTGGGGGGCACTGGGGCCAACGTCCTGACTTTC.

This clonotype came up many times. The chain employs TRBV12-3 or TRBV12-4 and TRBJ1-2; D is uncertain. Trimming cost V 7 bases and J 7 bases, with 10 bases left between them. There are 11 residues in the CDR3. Here the CDR3 reads CASISRVGYTF. The CDR3 bases are TGTGCCAGCATCTCAAGGGTTGGCTACACCTTC.

CDR3 amino acids: CASSESGQDTEAFF. The CDR3 region has the DNA TGTGCCAGCAGTGAAAGCGGTCAGGACACTGAAGCTTTCTTT. The rearrangement uses TRBV25-1 and TRBJ1-1; D unclear. V was pared by 2 bases and J by 3 bases, with 10 bases between. This CDR3 spans 14 amino acids. Germline V lookup: CDR1 MGHDK, CDR2 SYGVNS.

There are a few counts of this clonotype. This chain connects TRBV28 to TRBJ1-2, with D perhaps matching TRBD1 (5 bases). V shed 1 base and J shed 8 bases, with 14 bases lying between them. CDR3 length: 14 residues. Germline CDR1 MDHEN, CDR2 SYDVKM. CDR3 DNA: TGTGCCAGCAGTTTATCCGGGGGGACGGGAGGCTACACCTTC. Amino acid sequence: CASSLSGGTGGYTF.

Many counts were recorded for this clonotype. The gene calls are TRBV28 and TRBJ1-5, with a possible D match to TRBD1 (5 bases). Germline CDR1 MDHEN, CDR2 SYDVKM. V gave up 8 bases and J gave up 5 bases, with 19 bases separating them. The CDR3 spans 15 residues. The CDR3 DNA follows: TGTGCCAGCCCAGACAGCTCAGGCCATTATCAGCCCCAGCATTTT. This gives the protein CASPDSSGHYQPQHF.

The chain uses TRBV4-1 and TRBJ2-7, with D unresolved. This CDR3 has 16 residues. V lost 0 bases, J lost 0 bases, and 12 bases lay in between. Germline V gene sequence: CDR1 MGHRA, CDR2 YSYEKL. The CDR3 bases are TGCGCCAGCAGCCAAGAGCGGACGTTGAGCTCCTACGAGCAGTACTTC. Amino acids: CASSQERTLSSYEQYF.

This clonotype was observed a few times. The V and J genes are TRBV3-2 and TRBJ1-1. TRBV3-2 is described as a pseudogene. The CDR3 has 10 amino acids. CDR3 DNA: TGTGCCAGCATGGCCGCTGAAGCTTTCTTT. It is translated as CASMAAEAFF.

This clonotype was seen many times. This chain connects TRBV7-6 to TRBJ2-5, with D possibly TRBD2 on 5 matching bases. The CDR3 has 12 amino acids. Trimming shortened V by 3 bases and J by 5 bases, and 7 bases separated the two germline ends. Germline V gene sequence: CDR1 SGHVS, CDR2 FNYEAQ. DNA for the CDR3: TGTGCCAGCAGCTTCGGGGTGGAGACCCAGTACTTC. This sequence encodes CASSFGVETQYF.

The V gene is TRBV28, the J gene TRBJ1-2, with a possible D match to TRBD1 (5 bases). The CDR3 length is 13 residues. V was trimmed by 6 bases and J by 8 bases, leaving 16 bases between them. Per the germline V gene, CDR1 is MDHEN and CDR2 is SYDVKM. CDR3 DNA: TGTGCCAGCAGGATCCGGGGCTCGGGAGGCTACACCTTC. It translates to CASRIRGSGGYTF.

This clonotype was picked up a small number of times. The chain is built from TRBV5-6 and TRBJ2-7, with D possibly called TRBD1 or TRBD2 (6 bases each). Germline lookup yields CDR1 SGHDT and CDR2 YYEEEE. This CDR3 has 15 residues. Trimming pared 4 bases from V and 3 bases from J, leaving 17 bases between. This chain's CDR3 is CASSPLRGESYEQYF. The CDR3 DNA reads as TGTGCCAGCAGCCCATTGAGGGGGGAAAGCTACGAGCAGTACTTC.

The gene calls are TRBV7-8 and TRBJ2-2, with D unclear. This CDR3 has 12 residues. Between the trimmed V and J ends, which lost 6 bases and 9 bases, there was a span of 11 bases. Germline CDR1 and CDR2: SGHVS and FQNEAQ. The CDR3 protein is CASRDGDRELFF. CDR3 DNA: TGTGCCAGCAGAGACGGAGACCGGGAGCTGTTTTTT.

The chain links TRBV11-3 to TRBJ1-1; 8 nucleotides match TRBD1. Germline V lookup: CDR1 SGHNT, CDR2 YENEEA. V was pared by 0 bases and J by 1 base, with 10 bases of the junction left unmatched. The CDR3 totals 18 residues. The CDR3 loop is CASSLDQGAFPWNTEAFF. CDR3 bases: TGTGCCAGCAGCTTAGATCAGGGGGCCTTCCCCTGGAACACTGAAGCTTTCTTT.

This clonotype occurred many times. The chain couples TRBV2 to TRBJ1-5; tentatively, D is TRBD1 (6 bases). The CDR3 totals 14 residues. Germline V gives CDR1 SNHLY, CDR2 FYNNEI. The V and J ends lost 6 bases and 3 bases respectively, with 12 bases between them. The CDR3, as DNA: TGTGCCAGCAGGCCGGGACAATCCAATCAGCCCCAGCATTTT. Its protein product is CASRPGQSNQPQHF.